These 10 T cell receptor beta chains were sequenced from one sample in a study of Tregs in tolerant kidney transplant recipients. This table comes from immunoSEQ multiplex PCR, and its TCRdb copy is limited to in-frame clones, with some not included. The sample comprises about 81,000 clones, roughly 91% of which are singletons, and 1.5% to 2% rests with the top ten. The nonmyeloablative bone marrow transplants came from related graft donors, with transient mixed chimerism. This specimen was CD4+ T cells from blood (PBMCs), taken 24 months after the transplant. The receptor set was obtained from a human patient who received a combined kidney and bone marrow transplant. Part of the T cells may come from the graft donor.

This chain joins TRBV7-9 and TRBJ2-3, with D perhaps matching TRBD2 (6 bases). The germline V and J ends were trimmed by 7 bases and 2 bases, with 19 bases remaining between them. Germline V gives CDR1 SEHNR, CDR2 FQNEAQ (reference sequence). This CDR3 has 16 residues. The CDR3 sequence: CASTLAGTVPTDTQYF. The CDR3 DNA sequence: TGTGCCAGCACCCTGGCCGGGACTGTACCCACAGATACGCAGTATTTT.

This rearrangement joins TRBV18 to TRBJ1-1; TRBD1 matches 7 bases. Germline lookup yields CDR1 KGHSH and CDR2 LQKENI. The CDR3 has 14 residues. Unmatched junction bases numbered 2, after V lost 1 base and J lost 3 bases. The CDR3 spells CASSPQGADTEAFF. In DNA, the CDR3 is TGTGCCAGCTCACCACAGGGGGCGGACACTGAAGCTTTCTTT.

The chain uses TRBV6-6 and TRBJ2-7; maybe TRBD2 (7 bases). Germline CDR1 and CDR2: MNHNY and SVGAGI (reference sequence). The ends were cut back, 0 bases at V and 0 bases at J, with 12 bases in the middle. This CDR3 region has 16 residues. CDR3 region: CASSYSGRGASYEQYF. The CDR3 DNA sequence: TGTGCCAGCAGTTACTCGGGTCGGGGGGCCTCCTACGAGCAGTACTTC.

The CDR3 DNA reads TGTGCCAGCAGTGAGACAGGGGATGTGTATTCACCCCTCCACTTT. It is translated as CASSETGDVYSPLHF. The chain combines TRBV2 with TRBJ1-6; 8 positions agree with TRBD1. CDR1 is SNHLY, CDR2 FYNNEI, per germline. This CDR3 has 15 amino acids. Germline trimming cut 3 bases from V and 8 bases from J; bases unmatched to any gene: 6.

The genes are TRBV5-1 and TRBJ1-4; no clear D gene. Trimming pared 0 bases from V and 3 bases from J, leaving 6 bases between. The CDR3 is 14 amino acids. CDR1 and CDR2 from the germline V gene are SGHRS and YFSETQ. The CDR3 loop reads CASSLGAPNEKLFF. The CDR3, as DNA: TGCGCCAGCAGCTTGGGGGCTCCTAATGAAAAACTGTTTTTT. Combining the CDR3 with reference TRBV5-1 and TRBJ1-4 gives the whole variable domain KAGVTQTPRYLIKTRGQQVTLSCSPISGHRSVSWYQQTPGQGLQFLFEYFSETQRNKGNFPGRFSGRQFSNSRSEMNVSTLELGDSALYLCASSLGAPNEKLFFGSGTQLSVL.

The rearrangement joins TRBV7-9 to TRBJ2-7; no definite D call. CDR3 length: 11 amino acids. V lost 4 bases to trimming and J lost 3 bases, with 4 bases between them. The V gene's germline CDR1 is SEHNR and CDR2 FQNEAQ (reference sequence). The CDR3 sequence: CASSSVYEQYF. The DNA for the CDR3 is TGTGCCAGCAGCTCCGTCTACGAGCAGTACTTC.

The chain is built from TRBV19 and TRBJ1-1; 8 bases are a match to TRBD1. CDR1 and CDR2 (germline): LNHDA, SQIVND (reference sequence). V trimming: 2 bases; J trimming: 10 bases; junction bases outside the gene matches: 12. CDR3 length: 15 amino acids. CDR3 region: CASSIQGAIGKGAFF. The CDR3 nucleotides read TGTGCCAGTAGTATACAGGGGGCTATCGGAAAGGGAGCTTTCTTT.

The chain has TRBV15 and TRBJ1-2; D unresolved. V lost 0 bases and J lost 8, with 10 bases in between. Germline loops: CDR1 LNHNV, CDR2 YYDKDF (reference sequence). The CDR3 has 13 residues. CDR3 coding DNA: TGTGCCACCAGCAGAGAGATTCGCGGCGGCTACACCTTC. Its translation is CATSREIRGGYTF.

The rearrangement links TRBV7-7 to TRBJ2-5; D call uncertain. The germline V and J ends were trimmed by 2 bases and 5 bases, with 12 bases remaining between them. This CDR3 has 14 amino acids. The germline gives CDR1 SSHAT, CDR2 FNYEAQ (reference sequence). This CDR3 reads CASSLFSAAETQYF. DNA for the CDR3: TGTGCCAGCAGCTTATTCAGCGCGGCGGAGACCCAGTACTTC. Using reference TRBV7-7 and TRBJ2-5 for the parts outside the CDR3, the full variable domain is GAGVSQSPRYKVTKRGQDVTLRCDPISSHATLYWYQQALGQGPEFLTYFNYEAQPDKSGLPSDRFSAERPEGSISTLTIQRTEQRDSAMYRCASSLFSAAETQYFGPGTRLLVL.

The gene calls are TRBV18 and TRBJ1-3, with 7 bases that match TRBD1. The V segment lost 1 base and the J segment 0 bases; nucleotides outside the gene matches: 3. Germline V gives CDR1 KGHSH, CDR2 LQKENI. This CDR3 has 16 residues. The CDR3: CASSPLQGTSGNTIYF. The CDR3 DNA reads TGTGCCAGCTCACCACTACAGGGGACCTCTGGAAACACCATATATTTT.